Listed below are T cell receptor beta chains from one sample, sequenced in a study of early T cells in non-severe SARS-CoV-2 infection. TCRdb redid the calling of the 5' RACE reads with MiXCR, one entry per CDR3 protein. The repertoire holds approximately 88,000 distinct CDR3 sequences, with around 13% as singletons. The sequencing input was whole blood. Receptor source: an adult who was a healthcare worker with PCR-confirmed SARS-CoV-2 infection or an uninfected control (not recorded which). Both conserved end residues are part of each CDR3. A D gene is named only where the DNA matches it firmly. Clone size is given for some rows only: seen once, a few or many times, or a class if the clone is expanded.

many	TRBV20-1	.	TRBJ1-1	TGCAGTGCGGCCGGGCGAAGGGGGAGAGAAGCTTTCTTT	CSAAGRRGREAFF
few	TRBV12-3/TRBV12-4	.	TRBJ2-3	TGTGCCAGCAGTTCCCCCAACAGAGATACGCAGTATTTT	CASSSPNRDTQYF
few	TRBV11-2	.	TRBJ2-7	TGTGCCAGCATGGGACGGTCCTCCTACGAGCAGTACTTC	CASMGRSSYEQYF
many	TRBV20-1	.	TRBJ2-3	TGCAGTGCTCAGCGGACTGTTCGGAGTTATAGCACAGATACGCAGTATTTT	CSAQRTVRSYSTDTQYF
many	TRBV28	TRBD1	TRBJ2-2	TGTGCCAGCGGACGTGCTGGTGACAGGGCGACGTCTCGGGAGCTGTTTTTT	CASGRAGDRATSRELFF
few	TRBV6-5	.	TRBJ1-2	TGTGCCAGCAGTTACTCGGCAGGGGACGGCTATGGCTACACCTTC	CASSYSAGDGYGYTF
many	TRBV12-3/TRBV12-4	.	TRBJ2-5	TGTGCCAGCAGTTTCGGGGAGACCCAGTACTTC	CASSFGETQYF
many	TRBV2	.	TRBJ2-2	TGTGCCAGCAGTGCAGTCCTCGGGGAGCTGTTTTTT	CASSAVLGELFF
many	TRBV10-3	.	TRBJ2-2	TGTGCCATCAGTGAGTCATTCGGGGAGCTGTTTTTT	CAISESFGELFF
few	TRBV7-3	.	TRBJ2-1	TGTGCCAGCAGCTTGAACCCCCGGACCCTCAATGAGCAGTTCTTC	CASSLNPRTLNEQFF
.	TRBV20-1	.	TRBJ2-3	TGCAGTGCTAGAGGGATCAGCGCGATGAGCACAGATACGCAGTATTTT	CSARGISAMSTDTQYF
.	TRBV2	TRBD2	TRBJ2-1	TGTGCCAGCAGTCCCGGGGGGCTAGCGGGGGACCCCTCCTACAATGAGCAGTTCTTC	CASSPGGLAGDPSYNEQFF
.	TRBV4-1	.	TRBJ1-5	TGCGCCAGCAGTTCCCACCGGAATCAGCCCCAGCATTTT	CASSSHRNQPQHF
.	TRBV6-4	.	TRBJ1-1	TGTGCCAGCAGTGACGGGAGGTATGGAACTGAAGCTTTCTTT	CASSDGRYGTEAFF
.	TRBV12-3/TRBV12-4	.	TRBJ1-3	TGTGCCAGCAGTTCGTGGACCCCGCTCAAAGCAGGAAACACCATATATTTT	CASSSWTPLKAGNTIYF
few	TRBV7-6	.	TRBJ2-7	TGTGCCAGCAGCTTAGACTCATTGGAGGGGCTGTTCTACGAGCAGTACTTC	CASSLDSLEGLFYEQYF
.	TRBV29-1	.	TRBJ2-2	TGCAGCGTTGAAAGGGAAGGCGGGGAGCTGTTTTTT	CSVEREGGELFF
.	TRBV5-1	TRBD1	TRBJ1-4	TGCGCCAGCAGCTTGGCGGGACAGAGGAATGAAAAACTGTTTTTT	CASSLAGQRNEKLFF
.	TRBV6-5	TRBD2	TRBJ2-7	TGTGCCAGCAGTTACGGACTAGCATACTACGAGCAGTACTTC	CASSYGLAYYEQYF
few	TRBV6-1	.	TRBJ1-2	TGTGCCAGCAGTGAGCCCAGGCGGGCTAACTATGGCTACACCTTC	CASSEPRRANYGYTF
.	TRBV11-2	.	TRBJ2-1	TGTGCCAGCAGCTTTATGGCCCCCCATGAGCAGTTCTTC	CASSFMAPHEQFF
few	TRBV12-5	.	TRBJ2-1	TGTGCTAGTGGTTTGGTACTTGGGGCCGAGAGAGGCGAGCAGTTCTTC	CASGLVLGAERGEQFF
.	TRBV18	.	TRBJ1-1	TGTGCCAGCTCATCGACCCTGAACACTGAAGCTTTCTTT	CASSSTLNTEAFF
.	TRBV5-1	.	TRBJ1-1	TGCGCCAGCAGCGAAATGTACGGCGTGAACACTGAAGCTTTCTTT	CASSEMYGVNTEAFF
.	TRBV5-1	TRBD2	TRBJ2-5	TGCGCCAGCAGCCCTCGACTAGCGGGGGGAGGAGAGACCCAGTACTTC	CASSPRLAGGGETQYF
few	TRBV7-2	.	TRBJ1-2	TGTGCCAGCAGCACTTGGGTCGCCGGGGCTTCCTCGCAGGGCTACACCTTC	CASSTWVAGASSQGYTF
many	TRBV14	.	TRBJ1-1	TGTGCCAGCACACCCGGGGTTACGGCTTTCTTT	CASTPGVTAFF
.	TRBV3-1	TRBD1	TRBJ1-2	TGTGCCAGCAGCCAGGCGACAGGGGACGGCTACACCTTC	CASSQATGDGYTF
few	TRBV29-1	.	TRBJ2-7	TGCAGCGTGGCTTCAGGGGACGAGCAGTACTTC	CSVASGDEQYF
many	TRBV19	.	TRBJ1-2	TGTGCCAGTAGTATTGACGGGGGCGATGGCTACACCTTC	CASSIDGGDGYTF
.	TRBV9	TRBD1	TRBJ1-5	TGTGCCAGCAGCGTAGAGGGGGCCCAGCCCCAGCATTTT	CASSVEGAQPQHF
.	TRBV5-6	TRBD1	TRBJ2-5	TGTGCCAGCAGCCGTGACAGGGGAAAGACCCAGTACTTC	CASSRDRGKTQYF
few	TRBV7-3	.	TRBJ2-1	TGTGCCAGCAGCTTAAGTGGGGGCCCGAACTACAATGAGCAGTTCTTC	CASSLSGGPNYNEQFF
.	TRBV20-1	TRBD1	TRBJ2-2	TGCAGTGCTAGAGATCGCAGGGGGAGGAACACCGGGGAGCTGTTTTTT	CSARDRRGRNTGELFF
.	TRBV6-5	.	TRBJ2-1	TGTGCCAGCAGTTACTGGGGGAGCTCCTACAATGAGCAGTTCTTC	CASSYWGSSYNEQFF
many	TRBV19	TRBD1	TRBJ2-2	TGTGCCAGTAGTACCGGACAGGTATACACCGGGGAGCTGTTTTTT	CASSTGQVYTGELFF
.	TRBV20-1	.	TRBJ2-6	TGCAGTGCTAAGCCGCCGAGGGCTGGGGCCAACGTCCTGACTTTC	CSAKPPRAGANVLTF
many	TRBV5-1	TRBD1	TRBJ2-3	TGCGCCAGCAGCTTGTACAGGGGAACAGATACGCAGTATTTT	CASSLYRGTDTQYF
many	TRBV9	.	TRBJ1-1	TGTGCCAGCAGCGTAGACTCGAGGAACACTGAAGCTTTCTTT	CASSVDSRNTEAFF
many	TRBV10-2	.	TRBJ1-2	TGCGCCAGCAGTAGGAAGGCAGGGGAGGATGGCTACACCTTC	CASSRKAGEDGYTF
.	TRBV9	.	TRBJ1-2	TGTGCCAGCAGCAAGTCAGATAACTATGGCTACACCTTC	CASSKSDNYGYTF
many	TRBV20-1	.	TRBJ2-1	TGCAGTGCTAGAGAACGACTGAACAATGAGCAGTTCTTC	CSARERLNNEQFF
.	TRBV20-1	.	TRBJ1-1	TGCAGTGCTAGAGGTCAGCAGAACACTGAAGCTTTCTTT	CSARGQQNTEAFF
many	TRBV6-6	TRBD2	TRBJ2-1	TGTGCCAGCAGTTCTCGGCAGGGTAGCGGGCAAAATGAGCAGTTCTTC	CASSSRQGSGQNEQFF
few	TRBV7-9	.	TRBJ1-1	TGTGCCAGCAGCTCCGGTCCGCTCGAGGCTTTCTTT	CASSSGPLEAFF
many	TRBV5-5	.	TRBJ1-6	TGTGCCAGCAGCCCCCCGGGACTTCAATATAATTCACCCCTCCACTTT	CASSPPGLQYNSPLHF
many	TRBV20-1	TRBD1	TRBJ2-1	TGCAGTGCTAGAGAGTGGGACAGGGGAAACAATGAGCAGTTCTTC	CSAREWDRGNNEQFF
few	TRBV6-5	TRBD1	TRBJ1-1	TGTGCCAGCAGTATCCAGGGGGCGGAGAGCACTGAAGCTTTCTTT	CASSIQGAESTEAFF
.	TRBV9	TRBD1	TRBJ2-7	TGTGCCAGCAGCGCAAACCGGGACAGCTCCTACGAGCAGTACTTC	CASSANRDSSYEQYF
many	TRBV7-6	.	TRBJ1-2	TGTGCCAGCAGCTTAACACAGGTGCATGGCTACACCTTC	CASSLTQVHGYTF
many	TRBV6-2/TRBV6-3	TRBD1	TRBJ1-2	TGTGCCAGCACTTGGGATGGGACAGTTGACGGCTACACCTTC	CASTWDGTVDGYTF
many	TRBV7-9	.	TRBJ1-6	TGTGCCAGCAGCTTAGGGGGCCTGTGGTGGGAGTCACCCCTCCACTTT	CASSLGGLWWESPLHF
.	TRBV5-6	.	TRBJ2-4	TGTGCCAGCAGCTTGTGGGGGGCGGGCAAAAACATTCAGTACTTC	CASSLWGAGKNIQYF
.	TRBV2	TRBD1	TRBJ2-7	TGTGCCAGCAGTGTAGGGGGCATGGGTGAGCAGTACTTC	CASSVGGMGEQYF